The sample holds one count of the clone carrying this T cell receptor (beta chain). Its cognate antigen is unknown. This sample stems from a study of cytomegalovirus exposure and HLA in healthy donors. Study conclusions and caveats: That first-cohort TCR clusters tended to co-occur in the 95 to 150 validation repertoires was found in a later analysis. Among the CMV-associated chains, three were confirmed in vitro as specific for CMV antigens. There were some 150 TCR beta chains listed as cytomegalovirus-associated.

Method: immunoSEQ multiplex PCR; TCRdb's copy keeps in-frame clones and lacks some. The sample records 200,000 to 250,000 clones, 65% to 85% being singletons. This TCR came from a woman aged 30 to 39 in good health and CMV-seropositive. The sequencing input was PBMCs.

The CDR3 sequence is CASSLSGGTQYF. The CDR3 nucleotides are TGTGCCAGCAGTTTATCGGGCGGGACCCAGTACTTC. The chain is built from TRBV27 and TRBJ2-5; D remains ambiguous. Between the trimmed V and J ends, which lost 0 bases and 7 bases, there was a span of 6 bases. Germline assignment: CDR1 MNHEY and CDR2 SMNVEV (reference sequence). This CDR3 has 12 residues.